Listed below are T cell receptor beta chains from one sample, sequenced in a study of Graves' ophthalmopathy and Graves' hyperthyroidism. TCRdb used MiXCR to reprocess the multiplex PCR reads, holding one entry per CDR3 protein. Here the sample spans over 650,000 distinct CDR3 sequences, approximately 39% being singletons. Material for sequencing was peripheral blood. The receptors were sampled from an adult man with Graves' ophthalmopathy. The CDR3 runs from the conserved cysteine through the conserved F or W. A D gene is named only where the DNA matches it firmly. Clone size is not always given. Where it is, it says once, few, many or a class for expanded clones.

>few|TRBD1|TRBJ2-2|TRBV4-2
TGTGCCAGCAGAAAAGGGGGAACAGGGGGTAACACCGGGGAGCTGTTTTTT
CASRKGGTGGNTGELFF
>NA|TRBD2|TRBJ2-5|TRBV5-1
TGCGCCAGCAGCTTCGGTAGCGGGGGGCAAGAGACCCAGTACTTC
CASSFGSGGQETQYF
>many|TRBD1|TRBJ1-4|TRBV6-6
TGTGCCAGCAGTTACTCCGGGACAGGGACTAGAAAACTGTTTTTT
CASSYSGTGTRKLFF
>many|NA|TRBJ2-7|TRBV7-8
TGTGCCAGCAGCCAACAGGGAGGGAGGTCCTACGAGCAGTACTTC
CASSQQGGRSYEQYF
>NA|TRBD2|TRBJ2-2|TRBV2
TGTGCCAGCAGCCTCCGGGGGGCGAACACCGGGGAGCTGTTTTTT
CASSLRGANTGELFF
>NA|NA|TRBJ2-1|TRBV11-2
TGTGCCAGCAGCTTAGTTAGCGAGCAGTTCTTC
CASSLVSEQFF
>many|NA|TRBJ1-3|TRBV20-1
TGCAGTGCTGGGGGGGGATCTGGAAACACCATATATTTT
CSAGGGSGNTIYF
>NA|NA|TRBJ2-5|TRBV12-3/TRBV12-4
TGTGCCAGCAGCCAAGAACTTGAGCATGCCGAAGAGACCCAGTACTTC
CASSQELEHAEETQYF
>few|TRBD2|TRBJ2-7|TRBV11-2
TGTGCCAGCAGCTTAGGGCCTCTAGCGGTCTCCTACGAGCAGTACTTC
CASSLGPLAVSYEQYF
>few|NA|TRBJ2-2|TRBV5-6
TGTGCCAGCAGCTTGCTGGGGGATCCCGGGGAGCTGTTTTTT
CASSLLGDPGELFF
>NA|NA|TRBJ1-2|TRBV10-3
TGTGCCACCCAAGACACCAACTACGGCTACACCTTC
CATQDTNYGYTF
>few|TRBD1|TRBJ1-5|TRBV4-2
TGTGCCAGCAGCCAAGATTTTCGGACAGGGATTAGCAATCAGCCCCAGCATTTT
CASSQDFRTGISNQPQHF
>NA|NA|TRBJ2-5|TRBV15
TGTGCCACCAGCAGCGCCTCGGGTTCTCTAGAGACCCAGTACTTC
CATSSASGSLETQYF
>NA|NA|TRBJ1-5|TRBV20-1
TGCAGGACCGACAGGAACAATCAGCCCCAGCATTTT
CRTDRNNQPQHF
>NA|TRBD1|TRBJ2-7|TRBV19
TGTGCCAGTAGTTCCGGGACAGGGTTGGCCTTCTACGAGCAGTACTTC
CASSSGTGLAFYEQYF
>many|NA|TRBJ1-2|TRBV4-3
TGCGCCAGCAGCCAAGTTCTCAGGGTGTCGTATGGCTACACCTTC
CASSQVLRVSYGYTF
>NA|TRBD1|TRBJ1-4|TRBV7-2
TGTGCCAGCAGTAATCCCGGGACAGGGATTAAAAAACTGTTTTTT
CASSNPGTGIKKLFF
>many|TRBD1|TRBJ2-7|TRBV29-1
TGCAGCGTTGACACCCAGGGGGCCTCCTACGAGCAGTACTTC
CSVDTQGASYEQYF
>NA|NA|TRBJ1-1|TRBV7-3
TGTGCCAGCAGTTCACAGGGAGGAGGAACTGAAGCTTTCTTT
CASSSQGGGTEAFF
>NA|TRBD1|TRBJ2-7|TRBV10-3
TGTGCCATCAGGGGGTGGGACAGGGGGTCCTACGAGCAGTACTTC
CAIRGWDRGSYEQYF
>few|NA|TRBJ1-5|TRBV20-1
TGCAGTGCTAGAGACCCCCGGACGGATAGCAATCAGCCCCAGCATTTT
CSARDPRTDSNQPQHF
>NA|NA|TRBJ1-5|TRBV4-1
TGCGCCAGCAGCCAAGGGGGAGGCAGGGCCAATCAGCCCCAGCATTTT
CASSQGGGRANQPQHF
>NA|TRBD2|TRBJ2-5|TRBV7-9
TGTGCCAGCGTGGGAGGGCGGCGAGCCGAAGAGACCCAGTACTTC
CASVGGRRAEETQYF
>NA|NA|TRBJ1-2|TRBV24-1
TGTGCCACCAGTGACCCGGGACAAGGAGGGACCTTC
CATSDPGQGGTF
>NA|NA|TRBJ2-5|TRBV20-1
TGCAGTGCTAGAGACCTCGATGGCTACCAAGAGACCCAGTACTTC
CSARDLDGYQETQYF
>NA|NA|TRBJ2-7|TRBV2
TGTGCCACGGTCGGGCTTTTCCCCTACGAGCAGTACTTC
CATVGLFPYEQYF
>NA|NA|TRBJ2-1|TRBV20-1
TGCAGTCTTACTAGTACCCTTAATGAGCAGTTCTTC
CSLTSTLNEQFF
>many|NA|TRBJ2-7|TRBV7-2
TGTGCCAGCTTGTCCTCCTACGAGCAGTACTTC
CASLSSYEQYF
>few|NA|TRBJ1-5|TRBV12-3/TRBV12-4
TGTGCCAGCAGTTTCCGGGGGGCGGGGCGTCAGCCCCAGCATTTT
CASSFRGAGRQPQHF
>NA|NA|TRBJ2-7|TRBV2
TGTGCCAGCGGAACCCACTCCTACGAGCAGTACTTC
CASGTHSYEQYF
>NA|NA|TRBJ1-1|TRBV19
TGTGCCAGTAGTCAGGGACTGGGACGAACTGAAGCTTTCTTT
CASSQGLGRTEAFF
>NA|NA|TRBJ2-1|TRBV7-9
TGTGCCAGCAGCTTACCGGGATTTTACAATGAGCAGTTCTTC
CASSLPGFYNEQFF
>NA|TRBD2|TRBJ2-1|TRBV29-1
TGCAGCGGGACTAGCGGGGGGCACAATGAGCAGTTCTTC
CSGTSGGHNEQFF
>many|NA|TRBJ2-7|TRBV7-9
TGTGCCAGCAGCCCTAATAGGCAATACGAGCAGTACTTC
CASSPNRQYEQYF
>many|NA|TRBJ1-1|TRBV13
TGTGCCAGCAGCTTAAGGTCAGGGAGTGACACTGAAGCTTTCTTT
CASSLRSGSDTEAFF
>few|NA|TRBJ1-5|TRBV4-2
TGTGCCAGCAGCCCATCCTCAGGCAGGGATCATCAGCCCCAGCATTTT
CASSPSSGRDHQPQHF
>many|NA|TRBJ1-6|TRBV5-1
TGCGCCAGCAGCTGGGACGGGGGGAATTCACCCCTCCACTTT
CASSWDGGNSPLHF
>few|NA|TRBJ1-3|TRBV9
TGTGCCAGCAGCGTAGCGACATCCAACTCTGGAAACACCATATATTTT
CASSVATSNSGNTIYF
>NA|TRBD2|TRBJ2-5|TRBV5-8
TGTGCCAGCAGCCCGGGTGGTAGCGGGGGGGAGACCCAGTACTTC
CASSPGGSGGETQYF
>once|NA|TRBJ1-5|TRBV10-3
TGTGCCATCAGTGATTTCCTAGCGGGAAGACAGCCCCAGCATTTT
CAISDFLAGRQPQHF
>many|TRBD1|TRBJ2-5|TRBV7-3
TGTGCCAGCAGCACCAGGGGGTTTGGGACCCAGTACTTC
CASSTRGFGTQYF
>many|TRBD2|TRBJ2-7|TRBV7-2
TGTGCCAGCAGCTTAGTTGGCGGGAGTTCGTACGAGCAGTACTTC
CASSLVGGSSYEQYF
>NA|NA|TRBJ1-4|TRBV5-1
TGCGCCAGCAGCTTGGTTTCTGGGCTCAGGACTGAAAAACTGTTTTTT
CASSLVSGLRTEKLFF
>NA|NA|TRBJ2-2|TRBV11-2
TGTGCCAGCAGCTTAGTGGTGACTAGCGGGGAGCTGTTTTTT
CASSLVVTSGELFF
>many|TRBD2|TRBJ2-7|TRBV7-2
TGTGCCAGCAGCTTAGGGGTTATCGATAGCGGGAAGTACTTC
CASSLGVIDSGKYF
>few|NA|TRBJ1-1|TRBV2
TGTGCCAGCAGTTTAACCGGGGCGGACACTGAAGCTTTCTTT
CASSLTGADTEAFF